The entry that follows covers one T cell receptor (beta chain) sequence. The data were obtained in a study of blood T cell repertoires in COVID-19. Study at large: Acute-phase and convalescent COVID-19 samples originated in the United States, Italy and Spain.

The germline V and J ends were trimmed by 5 bases and 3 bases, with 12 bases remaining between them. Germline CDR1 reads MNHEY; CDR2 reads SVGAGI. This CDR3 spans 14 amino acids. In the original analysis: From reference gene primer amplification, estimates of nucleated cell counts were derived. Assay used: immunoSEQ multiplex PCR; TCRdb lists only in-frame clones, some missing. The DNA gave D and trimming, while V, J and clone size come from that table. This table has some 360,000 clones, roughly 89% appearing once. V gene TRBV6-5 combines with J gene TRBJ2-3, with D perhaps matching TRBD2 (6 bases). Sequenced: peripheral blood. The receptor was isolated from a woman between 55 and 75 years old with COVID-19, enrolled during active disease. CDR3 DNA sequence: TGTGCCAGCAGTCAAAGGGCGGGGACAGATACGCAGTATTTT. Its translation: CASSQRAGTDTQYF.